Presented here are 23 T cell receptor beta chains from one specimen sequenced in a study of graft-versus-host responses after intestinal transplantation. Generated by immunoSEQ multiplex PCR, the TCRdb table keeps only in-frame clones and is missing some. The sample holds 96,000 or so clones, 92% seen once. Antigens of these TCRs are unknown. The specimen was unstimulated CD4+ T cells sorted from spleen or lymph node cells, collected before intestinal transplant. Receptors were obtained from a human donor who received an intestinal transplant.

The chain links TRBV5-4 to TRBJ2-3, with D possibly being TRBD2 (6 bases). Trimming left V 0 bases short and J 9 bases short, with 8 bases between. Germline CDR1 reads SGHNT; CDR2 reads YYREEE (reference sequence). The CDR3 is 12 residues long. CDR3 coding DNA: TGTGCCAGCAGCTTGGAGGAGGGCACGCAGTATTTT. This translates into CASSLEEGTQYF. The whole variable domain, filled in from reference TRBV5-4 and TRBJ2-3, reads ETGVTQSPTHLIKTRGQQVTLRCSSQSGHNTVSWYQQALGQGPQFIFQYYREEENGRGNFPPRFSGLQFPNYSSELNVNALELDDSALYLCASSLEEGTQYFGPGTRLTVL.

The chain recombines TRBV28 with TRBJ1-2; D gene unclear. This CDR3 spans 13 amino acids. The germline V gene has CDR1 MDHEN and CDR2 SYDVKM. V was clipped by 1 base and J by 4 bases, with 7 bases between them. Here the CDR3 reads CASSLFGPYGYTF. CDR3 bases: TGTGCCAGCAGTTTATTCGGTCCCTATGGCTACACCTTC.

This clone was recorded once. The chain joins TRBV27 to TRBJ2-7; 9 bases align to TRBD1. The CDR3 extends over 15 amino acids. Germline loops: CDR1 MNHEY, CDR2 SMNVEV (reference sequence). Trimming at V came to 4 bases and at J to 5 bases, leaving 9 bases not matched to a gene. CDR3 coding DNA: TGTGCCAGCAGTTACCTACAGGGGGCGAGGCACGAGCAGTACTTC. Its translation: CASSYLQGARHEQYF.

The chain uses TRBV7-9 and TRBJ1-6, with 9 bases lining up with TRBD1. Germline CDR1 and CDR2: SEHNR and FQNEAQ (reference sequence). The CDR3 sequence is 16 residues long. Unmatched junction bases numbered 5, after V lost 1 base and J lost 7 bases. The CDR3 protein is CASSLVQGAWNSPLHF. The CDR3 DNA follows: TGTGCCAGCAGCTTAGTACAGGGGGCCTGGAATTCACCCCTCCACTTT.

The chain couples TRBV7-9 to TRBJ2-7, with TRBD2 identical over 10 bases. The CDR3 has 16 residues. Germline V CDR1 and CDR2: SEHNR, FQNEAQ (reference sequence). The J segment lost 0 bases and the V segment lost 0 bases, leaving 2 bases of the junction unmatched. CDR3 in DNA: TGTGCCAGCAGCTTAGCGGTAGCGGGGGGCTCCTACGAGCAGTACTTC. Translating gives CASSLAVAGGSYEQYF.

The CDR3 reads CASSVGNYRGYNEKLFF. CDR3 nucleotides: TGTGCCAGCAGCGTAGGGAACTACAGGGGATATAATGAAAAACTGTTTTTT. This chain links TRBV9 with TRBJ1-4; 7 bases match TRBD1. Germline CDR1 SGDLS, CDR2 YYNGEE. CDR3 length: 17 residues. Unmatched junction bases numbered 9, after V lost 0 bases and J lost 4 bases.

This clone was picked up a small number of times. The J gene is TRBJ1-4, the V gene TRBV6-1, with D tentatively TRBD1 (6 bases). This CDR3 spans 14 amino acids. V lost 2 bases, J lost 5 bases, and 9 bases lay in between. Germline-derived CDR1 and CDR2 are MNHNS and SASEGT. The DNA for the CDR3 is TGTGCCAGCAGTGAACAGGGGAAGAATGAAAAACTGTTTTTT. This codes for CASSEQGKNEKLFF.

The chain is built from TRBV29-1 and TRBJ1-5, with D unresolved. Germline lookup yields CDR1 SQVTM and CDR2 ANQGSEA. This CDR3 region has 17 residues. Deletions cut 4 bases from V and 0 bases from J, with 19 bases between. The DNA of the CDR3 is TGCAGCGTTGCCGGGCAAGGAGGTGGGGATAGCAATCAGCCCCAGCATTTT. It encodes CSVAGQGGGDSNQPQHF.

The V gene is TRBV2, the J gene TRBJ2-7; D gene ambiguous. The V end lost 0 bases, the J end lost 2 bases, and 11 bases lay between the germline ends. Germline V gene lookup returns CDR1 SNHLY and CDR2 FYNNEI. There are 15 residues in the CDR3. The chain's CDR3 is CASSEAIPQTYEQYF. The CDR3, as DNA: TGTGCCAGCAGTGAAGCGATCCCACAAACCTACGAGCAGTACTTC. Full variable domain (remainder filled in from reference TRBV2 and TRBJ2-7): EPEVTQTPSHQVTQMGQEVILRCVPISNHLYFYWYRQILGQKVEFLVSFYNNEISEKSEIFDDQFSVERPDGSNFTLKIRSTKLEDSAMYFCASSEAIPQTYEQYFGPGTRLTVT.

The V call is TRBV6-1, the J call TRBJ2-1, with 11 positions matching TRBD2. The germline V gene encodes CDR1 MNHNS and CDR2 SASEGT. V shed 4 bases, J shed 6 bases, and the junction held 11 bases outside the gene matches. The CDR3 extends over 17 amino acids. The CDR3 bases are TGTGCCAGCAGTGCGAATAACCCGGGACTAGCGGCCAATGAGCAGTTCTTC. It yields the protein CASSANNPGLAANEQFF.

A few counts support this clone. The V and J genes are TRBV10-1 and TRBJ2-7, with TRBD2 matching over 9 bases. This CDR3 is 14 amino acids long. Germline CDR1 and CDR2: WNHNN and SYGVQD (reference sequence). The V gene end was trimmed by 4 bases and the J gene end by 5 bases; junction bases not matched to a gene: 6. As DNA, the CDR3 is TGCGCCAGCAGTGGCGGGACTAGCCGACACGAGCAGTACTTC. As protein: CASSGGTSRHEQYF.

This clone was recorded only once. The chain employs TRBV19 and TRBJ1-1; D unresolved. This CDR3 region has 13 residues. Germline V gives CDR1 LNHDA, CDR2 SQIVND (reference sequence). V was trimmed by 3 bases and J by 0 bases, leaving 5 bases between them. This chain's CDR3 is CASSIVLNTEAFF. CDR3 nucleotides: TGTGCCAGTAGTATCGTCCTGAACACTGAAGCTTTCTTT.

The chain couples TRBV19 to TRBJ1-6; a possible D gene is TRBD1 (6 bases). V was clipped by 7 bases and J by 9 bases, with 16 bases between them. The CDR3 totals 14 residues. Germline assignment: CDR1 LNHDA and CDR2 SQIVND (reference sequence). The CDR3 protein is CASKTGISVSPLHF. CDR3 sequence (DNA): TGTGCCAGTAAAACAGGGATTTCTGTTTCACCCCTCCACTTT.

The rearrangement uses TRBV19 and TRBJ1-1, with D perhaps TRBD1 (5 bases). Germline CDR1 LNHDA, CDR2 SQIVND (reference sequence). The CDR3 sequence is 12 residues long. Trimming took 4 bases from V and 5 from J, leaving 8 bases between them. The CDR3: CASSTSGTEAFF. CDR3 in DNA: TGTGCCAGTAGTACATCAGGGACTGAAGCTTTCTTT.

The chain carries TRBV18 and TRBJ2-2, with a weak D call TRBD1 (5 bases). Per germline, CDR1 KGHSH and CDR2 LQKENI. The V end lost 6 bases, the J end lost 7 bases, and 12 bases lay between the germline ends. This CDR3 has 13 amino acids. The CDR3 DNA sequence: TGTGCCAGCTCCCCGGACAAGGGCGGGGAGCTGTTTTTT. Its protein is CASSPDKGGELFF.

The genes are TRBV11-3 and TRBJ2-7; 7 nucleotides line up with TRBD1. CDR1 SGHNT and CDR2 YENEEA come from the germline V gene. V dropped 1 base and J dropped 7; count of bases not matched to a gene: 4. The CDR3 extends over 13 amino acids. Here the CDR3 reads CASSLGQTGEQYF. CDR3 DNA sequence: TGTGCCAGCAGCTTAGGTCAGACAGGGGAGCAGTACTTC.

The chain has TRBV27 and TRBJ2-6, with D perhaps TRBD2 (6 bases). The germline CDR1 and CDR2 sequences are MNHEY and SMNVEV (reference sequence). V shed 7 bases and J shed 3 bases, with 19 bases lying between them. The CDR3 sequence is 17 residues long. The CDR3 reads CASTLRGLGVGANVLTF. The CDR3 DNA sequence: TGTGCCAGCACCTTACGGGGGTTAGGAGTTGGGGCCAACGTCCTGACTTTC.

V usage is TRBV5-1 and J usage is TRBJ2-5, with TRBD1 matching 7 bases. The CDR3 is 13 amino acids. V lost 5 bases, J lost 5 bases, and 6 bases stayed unmatched. Per germline, CDR1 SGHRS and CDR2 YFSETQ. DNA for the CDR3: TGCGCCAGCAGTCAGGGACAGCTTGAGACCCAGTACTTC. This encodes CASSQGQLETQYF. The whole variable domain, filled in from reference TRBV5-1 and TRBJ2-5, reads KAGVTQTPRYLIKTRGQQVTLSCSPISGHRSVSWYQQTPGQGLQFLFEYFSETQRNKGNFPGRFSGRQFSNSRSEMNVSTLELGDSALYLCASSQGQLETQYFGPGTRLLVL.

The chain employs TRBV30 and TRBJ1-3; 7 nucleotides match TRBD1. V was pared by 1 base and J by 4 bases, with 10 bases of the junction left unmatched. Per germline, CDR1 GTSNPN and CDR2 SVGIG (reference sequence). This CDR3 region has 16 residues. DNA for the CDR3: TGTGCCTGGAGTGGGATCGTAACAGGGGACGGAAACACCATATATTTT. It translates to CAWSGIVTGDGNTIYF.

About this clone: The identical CDR3 is also encoded by other nucleotide sequences in the sample. The V gene is TRBV5-1, the J gene TRBJ1-4; 7 bases line up with TRBD1. Germline CDR1 SGHRS, CDR2 YFSETQ. This CDR3 contains 16 residues. Losses at the gene ends were 0 bases for V and 0 bases for J; bases not matched to a gene: 2. CDR3 sequence (DNA): TGCGCCAGCAGCTTGGGGCAGGGGGCAACTAATGAAAAACTGTTTTTT. Its protein is CASSLGQGATNEKLFF. Complete variable domain (other parts from reference TRBV5-1 and TRBJ1-4): KAGVTQTPRYLIKTRGQQVTLSCSPISGHRSVSWYQQTPGQGLQFLFEYFSETQRNKGNFPGRFSGRQFSNSRSEMNVSTLELGDSALYLCASSLGQGATNEKLFFGSGTQLSVL.

The rearrangement links TRBV30 to TRBJ2-5, with 13 bases lining up with TRBD2. Unmatched junction bases numbered 16, after V lost 2 bases and J lost 7 bases. This CDR3 is 18 amino acids long. Germline loops: CDR1 GTSNPN, CDR2 SVGIG (reference sequence). CDR3 in DNA: TGTGCCTGGAGTACCGGACTAGCGGGAGTCGTTCACGGTAGGACCCAGTACTTC. This codes for CAWSTGLAGVVHGRTQYF.

The V and J genes are TRBV9 and TRBJ1-3, with 8 bases identical to TRBD1. Germline CDR1 is SGDLS and CDR2 is YYNGEE. The CDR3 runs to 16 residues. Trimming took 4 bases from V and 0 from J; bases not matched to a gene: 6. This CDR3 is CASSPGQGRSGNTIYF. The CDR3 DNA sequence: TGTGCCAGCAGCCCAGGACAGGGTCGCTCTGGAAACACCATATATTTT.

The rearrangement links TRBV19 to TRBJ1-2; weak D call: TRBD1 (5 bases). The V end was cut by 7 bases, the J end by 2 bases, with 11 bases between. The CDR3 has 13 residues. Germline CDR1 and CDR2: LNHDA and SQIVND (reference sequence). Written as DNA, the CDR3 is TGTGCCAGTAAGGGACTGACAAACTATGGCTACACCTTC. It specifies CASKGLTNYGYTF. Full variable domain (outside the CDR3, taken from reference TRBV19 and TRBJ1-2): DGGITQSPKYLFRKEGQNVTLSCEQNLNHDAMYWYRQDPGQGLRLIYYSQIVNDFQKGDIAEGYSVSREKKESFPLTVTSAQKNPTAFYLCASKGLTNYGYTFGSGTRLTVV.